Below are 20 T cell receptor beta chains sequenced from a single sample in a study of Graves' ophthalmopathy and Graves' hyperthyroidism (dated by TCRdb to the late 2010s). These reads were obtained on an Illumina HiSeq 2000. For repertoire sequencing, TCR beta CDR3 regions were amplified from RNA transcripts. HTBI primers and the Qiagen OneStep RT-PCR kit were used in a first-round RT-PCR, which was followed by a second-round multiplex PCR, size selection and purification. The public reads were run again by TCRdb, first through fastp at Q25 and then through MiXCR, and only productive beta chains were kept. Under each unique CDR3 protein, matching rows form one entry showing the most common genes and DNA. The sample table records 150,000 to 200,000 distinct CDR3 sequences; less than 45% of these occur just once. Around 5.8% of the sample is taken by the ten largest. The specimen was peripheral blood. All receptors come from a woman between 35 and 50 years old with Graves' ophthalmopathy. Donor details come from another sample of the same person, matched by shared clones.

This clonotype was recorded many times. V gene TRBV18 combines with J gene TRBJ2-7; 9 bases match TRBD1. V lost 3 bases, J lost 7 bases, and 4 bases stayed unmatched. CDR1 and CDR2 from the germline V gene are KGHSH and LQKENI. The CDR3 runs to 13 residues. The CDR3 is CASSPSGTGEQYF. As DNA, the CDR3 is TGTGCCAGCTCACCCTCCGGGACAGGGGAGCAGTACTTC.

Many counts were recorded for this clonotype. The chain is built from TRBV6-1 and TRBJ2-5; 7 bases are a match to TRBD2. The CDR3 length is 16 residues. Unmatched junction bases numbered 10, after V lost 4 bases and J lost 2 bases. Germline values: CDR1 MNHNS, CDR2 SASEGT. The CDR3 is CASSAQRAGSQETQYF. CDR3 bases: TGTGCCAGCAGTGCTCAAAGAGCGGGGTCGCAAGAGACCCAGTACTTC.

This chain links TRBV28 with TRBJ1-5; the D gene is possibly TRBD1 (5 bases). This CDR3 comprises 16 residues. The V gene lost 4 bases and the J gene lost 0 bases, with 13 bases spanning the gap. Germline V gives CDR1 MDHEN, CDR2 SYDVKM. The CDR3 loop is CASSSGTEFSNQPQHF. The DNA of the CDR3 is TGTGCCAGCAGTTCCGGGACGGAATTTAGCAATCAGCCCCAGCATTTT.

This rearrangement joins TRBV6-5 to TRBJ2-7; possibly TRBD1 for D (5 bases). Trimming shortened V by 0 bases and J by 5 bases, and 17 bases separated the two germline ends. Germline V gene sequence: CDR1 MNHEY, CDR2 SVGAGI. The CDR3 extends over 16 amino acids. The CDR3: CASSYSRGQGTHEQYF. CDR3 nucleotides: TGTGCCAGCAGTTACTCGCGTGGCCAGGGAACCCACGAGCAGTACTTC.

The rearrangement uses TRBV30 and TRBJ2-7, with 10 bases lining up with TRBD2. Germline loops: CDR1 GTSNPN, CDR2 SVGIG (reference sequence). The J segment lost 7 bases and the V segment lost 0 bases, leaving 3 bases of the junction unmatched. The CDR3 is 13 residues long. Here the CDR3 DNA reads TGTGCCTGGAGTGTTCTAGCGGGAGCTGAGCAGTACTTC. Protein: CAWSVLAGAEQYF.

The CDR3, as DNA: TGTGCCAGCAGCTTGACAGCAAAATCCTACGAGCAGTACTTC. Its translation: CASSLTAKSYEQYF. The chain links TRBV7-9 to TRBJ2-7; maybe TRBD1 (5 bases). The CDR3 is 14 residues long. Looked up from germline, CDR1 is SEHNR and CDR2 is FQNEAQ (reference sequence). Trimming cost V 3 bases and J 1 base, with 10 bases left between them.

The chain carries TRBV6-2 or TRBV6-3 and TRBJ2-7, with 7 nucleotides matching TRBD2. The V and J ends lost 4 bases and 2 bases, in that order; junction bases with no gene match: 5. The CDR3 is 14 residues long. The germline CDR1 and CDR2 sequences are MNHEY and SVGEGT. DNA for the CDR3: TGTGCCAGCAGTTCCCCTAGCGGCGCCTACGAGCAGTACTTC. Translation: CASSSPSGAYEQYF.

This clonotype was picked up a small number of times. The chain recombines TRBV6-5 with TRBJ1-1, with D hard to call. CDR3 length equals 14 residues. Trimming pared 4 bases from V and 4 bases from J, leaving 13 bases between. CDR1 is MNHEY and CDR2 is SVGAGI in the germline V gene. The CDR3 is CASSSPRIGTEAFF. The CDR3 DNA is TGTGCCAGCAGTTCACCCAGGATCGGCACTGAAGCTTTCTTT.

This clonotype was counted ten times or more. This chain uses TRBV30 with TRBJ1-3, with 8 bases that match TRBD1. The V segment lost 0 bases and the J segment 4 bases; nucleotides outside the gene matches: 5. This CDR3 has 15 residues. Germline CDR1 reads GTSNPN; CDR2 reads SVGIG (reference sequence). The CDR3 spells CAWSVPGGPGNTIYF. The DNA of the CDR3 is TGTGCCTGGAGTGTACCAGGGGGCCCGGGAAACACCATATATTTT.

This clonotype was seen repeatedly, ten times or more. The V call is TRBV24-1, the J call TRBJ1-5; D is unresolved. Looked up from germline, CDR1 is KGHDR and CDR2 is SFDVKD. This CDR3 is 15 amino acids long. V lost 2 bases and J 2 bases, leaving 9 bases between the germline ends. The CDR3 loop is CATSDSRRRNQPQHF. CDR3 in DNA: TGTGCCACCAGTGATTCAAGGCGACGCAATCAGCCCCAGCATTTT.

The chain is built from TRBV12-3 or TRBV12-4 and TRBJ1-1; a possible D gene is TRBD1 (5 bases). The CDR3 covers 14 residues. With 1 base removed from V and 4 bases from J, the gap between germline ends came to 10 bases. The CDR3 sequence: CASSLVAGRTEAFF. The DNA of the CDR3 is TGTGCCAGCAGTTTAGTCGCAGGGCGCACTGAAGCTTTCTTT.

This clonotype has a count of ten or more. The V and J genes are TRBV10-3 and TRBJ2-7; D possibly corresponds to TRBD1 (5 bases). This CDR3 contains 13 residues. V gave up 3 bases and J gave up 3 bases, with 9 bases separating them. Looked up from germline, CDR1 is ENHRY and CDR2 is SYGVKD. The DNA for the CDR3 is TGTGCCATCAGTGATCCAGGGCTCTACGAGCAGTACTTC. Translating it yields CAISDPGLYEQYF.

V usage is TRBV2 and J usage is TRBJ1-2; D ambiguous. From germline, CDR1 is SNHLY and CDR2 FYNNEI. This CDR3 region has 16 residues. Trimming pared 2 bases from V and 0 bases from J, leaving 13 bases between. In nucleotides, the CDR3 is TGTGCCAGCAGTGAAATAAGTTCCTCAGCTAACTATGGCTACACCTTC. Residues: CASSEISSSANYGYTF.

The rearrangement uses TRBV7-2 and TRBJ2-7; D may match TRBD1 or TRBD2 (5 bases each). CDR1 and CDR2 from the germline V gene are SGHTA and FQGNSA. This CDR3 region has 15 residues. The ends were cut back, 0 bases at V and 4 bases at J, with 13 bases in the middle. The CDR3 sequence is CASSLAPGLGYEQYF. The DNA for the CDR3 is TGTGCCAGCAGCTTAGCTCCGGGGCTGGGGTACGAGCAGTACTTC.

This clonotype was seen many times. The rearrangement joins TRBV29-1 to TRBJ1-2; unclear D gene. In germline, CDR1 is SQVTM, CDR2 ANQGSEA. This CDR3 has 12 amino acids. The ends were cut back, 6 bases at V and 1 base at J, with 9 bases in the middle. DNA of the CDR3: TGCAGCGTCAACCACCTTAACTATGGCTACACCTTC. This sequence encodes CSVNHLNYGYTF.

This clonotype was detected ten times or more. The chain joins TRBV12-3 or TRBV12-4 to TRBJ2-5, with 10 bases matching TRBD2. Trimming cost V 6 bases and J 4 bases; bases outside gene matches: 8. The length of the CDR3 is 15 residues. CDR3 amino acids: CASSPQRGGGETQYF. The DNA of the CDR3 is TGTGCCAGCAGCCCGCAGCGGGGGGGCGGAGAGACCCAGTACTTC.

The table lists this clonotype with many counts. The chain has TRBV3-1 and TRBJ2-5, with 7 bases identical to TRBD2. V lost 4 bases to trimming and J lost 1 base; unmatched junction nucleotides: 6. CDR1 and CDR2 from the germline V gene are LGHDT and YNNKEL (reference sequence). CDR3 size: 15 residues. CDR3 region: CASSPWGGGQETQYF. CDR3 nucleotide sequence: TGTGCCAGCAGCCCCTGGGGGGGGGGCCAAGAGACCCAGTACTTC.

In its sample, this clonotype was seen many times. A much larger clonotype is one base distant, so this may be a read error. V usage is TRBV6-5 and J usage is TRBJ1-5; D unresolved. Germline CDR1 MNHEY, CDR2 SVGAGI. This CDR3 spans 15 amino acids. Trimming removed 2 bases at V and 7 bases at J, with 15 bases between. Here the CDR3 reads CASSYGIGDNQPQHF. The DNA of the CDR3 is TGTGCCAGCAGTTACGGGATCGGTGATAACCAGCCCCAGCATTTT.

Ten or more counts support this clonotype. V usage is TRBV27 and J usage is TRBJ1-6; D ambiguous. CDR1 MNHEY and CDR2 SMNVEV come from the germline V gene (reference sequence). The CDR3 has 14 amino acids. Trimming took 4 bases from V and 9 from J, leaving 13 bases between them. The CDR3 spells CASSSATRGSPLHF. The CDR3 bases are TGTGCCAGCAGTTCCGCGACCCGAGGTTCACCCCTCCACTTT.

This clonotype was seen ten or more times. For the CDR3, the DNA is TGTGCCAGCAGCTTTGGGGGGGAAGAGACCCAGTACTTC. It codes for CASSFGGEETQYF. The J gene is TRBJ2-5, the V gene TRBV11-2, with 7 bases matching TRBD2. The V segment lost 3 bases and the J segment 3 bases; nucleotides outside the gene matches: 1. CDR3 length: 13 residues. The germline V gene has CDR1 SGHAT and CDR2 FQNNGV.